This T cell receptor (beta chain) was obtained from a study of brain T cells in children with intractable seizures. Findings and limits, study-wide: Clones missing pre-surgery may reflect undersampling of that blood sample. Viral specificity was inferred only from CDR3 similarity; HCMV serostatus was unknown.

The sequenced cases were selected for having the highest brain T cell transcript signatures. A remark on this clone: Its antigen is currently unknown.

Sequencing was performed with immunoSEQ multiplex PCR; in TCRdb, only in-frame clones are kept and a portion is missing. The sample records 80,000 or so clones, under 95% being singletons. The germline CDR1 and CDR2 sequences are SEHNR and FQNEAQ (reference sequence). The V end lost 1 base, the J end lost 4 bases, and 13 bases lay between the germline ends. This CDR3 region has 15 residues. The chain links TRBV7-9 to TRBJ1-2; maybe TRBD1 (5 bases). The clonotype originates from a girl aged 2-9 years with Rasmussen encephalitis and intractable seizures. Sequencing was performed on peripheral blood, taken at surgery. The CDR3 loop is CASSLGDSPAYGYTF. CDR3 in DNA: TGTGCCAGCAGCTTAGGCGACAGCCCAGCCTATGGCTACACCTTC.